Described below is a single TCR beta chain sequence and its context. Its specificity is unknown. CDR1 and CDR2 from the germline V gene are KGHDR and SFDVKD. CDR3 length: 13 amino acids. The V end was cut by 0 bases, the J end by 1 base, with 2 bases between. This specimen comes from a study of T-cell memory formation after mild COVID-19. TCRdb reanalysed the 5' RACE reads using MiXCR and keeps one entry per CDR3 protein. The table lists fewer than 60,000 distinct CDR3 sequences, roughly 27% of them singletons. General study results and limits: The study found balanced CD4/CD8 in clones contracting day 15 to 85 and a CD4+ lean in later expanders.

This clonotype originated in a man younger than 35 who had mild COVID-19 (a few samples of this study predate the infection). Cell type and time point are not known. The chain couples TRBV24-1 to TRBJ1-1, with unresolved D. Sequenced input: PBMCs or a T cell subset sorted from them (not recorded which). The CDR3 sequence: CATSDLQNTEAFF. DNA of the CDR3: TGTGCCACCAGTGATTTGCAGAACACTGAAGCTTTCTTT.